A single sample gave rise to the 17 T cell receptor beta chains below, sequenced in a study of cytomegalovirus exposure and HLA in healthy donors. The primer mix had 60 Vbeta and 13 Jbeta primers. Measured with immunoSEQ multiplex PCR; TCRdb has only the in-frame clones, and not every one. The table records 80,000 or so clones, 60% to 80% of them present only once. The specimen was PBMCs. Receptor source: a woman aged 40 to 50 in good health and CMV-seronegative.

The rearrangement joins TRBV18 to TRBJ2-5; tentative D call: TRBD1 (5 bases). The CDR3 is 16 residues long. The V end lost 2 bases, the J end lost 0 bases, and 13 bases lay between the germline ends. In germline, CDR1 is KGHSH, CDR2 LQKENI. The CDR3 DNA sequence: TGTGCCAGCTCACCAGGCAGGGTGAGAAACCAAGAGACCCAGTACTTC. Its protein is CASSPGRVRNQETQYF.

This rearrangement joins TRBV6-1 to TRBJ2-1; 8 bases are a match to TRBD2. V gave up 6 bases and J gave up 6 bases; unmatched junction bases: 7. Germline loops: CDR1 MNHNS, CDR2 SASEGT. The CDR3 sequence is 14 residues long. The CDR3 DNA follows: TGTGCCAGCAGCCCAACGGGAGGGGGCAATGAGCAGTTCTTC. Translated: CASSPTGGGNEQFF.

This rearrangement joins TRBV9 to TRBJ1-1; D perhaps matches TRBD1 (6 bases). CDR1 SGDLS and CDR2 YYNGEE come from the germline V gene. The CDR3 extends over 15 amino acids. V was cut by 0 bases and J by 4 bases, with 13 bases left in between. The CDR3 reads CASSVGPGAVTEAFF. CDR3 DNA sequence: TGTGCCAGCAGCGTAGGGCCAGGGGCGGTCACTGAAGCTTTCTTT.

In DNA form, the CDR3 reads TGTGCCACCAGCAGAGGGCTAAGGGGAACTAACACTGAAGCTTTCTTT. This sequence encodes CATSRGLRGTNTEAFF. The V gene is TRBV15, the J gene TRBJ1-1; D perhaps matches TRBD1 (5 bases). Germline values: CDR1 LNHNV, CDR2 YYDKDF (reference sequence). Trimming pared 1 base from V and 2 bases from J, leaving 14 bases between. This CDR3 contains 16 residues.

This chain links TRBV11-2 with TRBJ1-1; TRBD1 matches at 8 bases. CDR3 length: 15 amino acids. The germline V gene encodes CDR1 SGHAT and CDR2 FQNNGV. V shed 5 bases, J shed 1 base, and the junction held 6 bases outside the gene matches. The CDR3 loop is CASSPGQGSNTEAFF. As DNA, the CDR3 is TGTGCCAGCAGCCCAGGACAGGGATCGAACACTGAAGCTTTCTTT.

V is TRBV28 and J is TRBJ1-1; tentative D call: TRBD1 (5 bases). V dropped 5 bases and J dropped 0 bases, with 16 bases sitting between them. The CDR3 has 16 residues. Germline CDR1 reads MDHEN; CDR2 reads SYDVKM. The CDR3 loop is CASSPAVGRVNTEAFF. CDR3 sequence (DNA): TGTGCCAGCAGTCCGGCCGTTGGCAGGGTGAACACTGAAGCTTTCTTT.

The chain has TRBV11-2 and TRBJ2-3; 9 bases are a match to TRBD1. The V gene's germline CDR1 is SGHAT and CDR2 FQNNGV. The CDR3 has 15 residues. The V gene end was trimmed by 6 bases and the J gene end by 3 bases; junction bases not matched to a gene: 7. CDR3: CASSPTGGRTDTQYF. Written as DNA, the CDR3 is TGTGCCAGCAGTCCTACAGGGGGCAGGACAGATACGCAGTATTTT.

The chain recombines TRBV5-8 with TRBJ2-5; D is unresolved. Germline V gene sequence: CDR1 SGHTS, CDR2 YDEGEE. The CDR3 loop spans 15 amino acids. V shed 5 bases and J shed 6 bases, with 20 bases lying between them. CDR3 bases: TGTGCCAGCAGTTCCTCCCAGGCGCGATTGAAGACCCAGTACTTC. This encodes CASSSSQARLKTQYF.

The chain joins TRBV7-9 to TRBJ1-2; TRBD1 agrees at 7 bases. The CDR3 sequence is 16 residues long. Germline V CDR1 and CDR2: SEHNR, FQNEAQ (reference sequence). With 1 base clipped from V and 5 bases from J, the junction kept 10 bases outside the gene matches. The chain's CDR3 is CASSLGAGGELYGYTF. The CDR3 DNA reads TGTGCCAGCAGCTTAGGGGCAGGGGGAGAGCTATATGGCTACACCTTC. The complete variable domain, with remaining parts taken from reference TRBV7-9 and TRBJ1-2, reads DTGVSQNPRHKITKRGQNVTFRCDPISEHNRLYWYRQTLGQGPEFLTYFQNEAQLEKSRLLSDRFSAERPKGSFSTLEIQRTEQGDSAMYLCASSLGAGGELYGYTFGSGTRLTVV.

This clone has just a few counts. The V gene is TRBV27, the J gene TRBJ2-7; maybe TRBD2 (5 bases). The V and J ends lost 1 base and 5 bases respectively, with 9 bases between them. Germline lookup yields CDR1 MNHEY and CDR2 SMNVEV (reference sequence). The CDR3 has 13 residues. Written as DNA, the CDR3 is TGTGCCAGCAGTTTATATAGAGGGAACGAGCAGTACTTC. It yields the protein CASSLYRGNEQYF.

The V gene is TRBV11-2, the J gene TRBJ1-1; D may be TRBD1 (5 bases). V dropped 3 bases and J dropped 4 bases, with 18 bases sitting between them. Germline CDR1 SGHAT, CDR2 FQNNGV. This CDR3 spans 16 amino acids. CDR3 residues: CASSFWAKAGGTEAFF. CDR3 in DNA: TGTGCCAGCAGCTTCTGGGCCAAAGCGGGGGGCACTGAAGCTTTCTTT.

A single count supports this clone. This chain joins TRBV5-6 and TRBJ2-3; 13 bases agree with TRBD2. This CDR3 contains 18 residues. Per the germline V gene, CDR1 is SGHDT and CDR2 is YYEEEE. V lost 5 bases and J lost 1; bases outside the gene matches: 10. CDR3 DNA: TGTGCCAGCAGTTTCGGGACTAGCGGGGACAGTGGCACAGATACGCAGTATTTT. It yields the protein CASSFGTSGDSGTDTQYF.

This chain uses TRBV7-9 with TRBJ1-5; TRBD1 might be the D (6 bases). V dropped 5 bases and J dropped 6 bases, with 17 bases sitting between them. Germline V CDR1 and CDR2: SEHNR, FQNEAQ (reference sequence). This CDR3 is 15 amino acids long. The CDR3 nucleotides are TGTGCCAGCAGCCACGAAGGACAGTGGGGTCAGCCCCAGCATTTT. This gives the protein CASSHEGQWGQPQHF.

V and J are TRBV30 and TRBJ1-1; tentatively, D is TRBD1 (6 bases). The CDR3 has 14 amino acids. From germline, CDR1 is GTSNPN and CDR2 SVGIG (reference sequence). V gave up 2 bases and J gave up 5 bases, with 15 bases separating them. CDR3 coding DNA: TGTGCCTGGAGTATAAACAGGGCCTCGACTGAAGCTTTCTTT. It is translated as CAWSINRASTEAFF. The full variable domain, with the rest looked up from reference TRBV30 and TRBJ1-1, is SQTIHQWPATLVQPVGSPLSLECTVEGTSNPNLYWYRQAAGRGLQLLFYSVGIGQISSEVPQNLSASRPQDRQFILSSKKLLLSDSGFYLCAWSINRASTEAFFGQGTRLTVV.

CDR3 residues: CASSLSDRLGANVLTF. DNA of the CDR3: TGCGCCAGCAGTCTCTCGGACAGGCTTGGGGCCAACGTCCTGACTTTC. The chain links TRBV23-1 to TRBJ2-6; 7 bases align to TRBD1. Being an ORF, TRBV23-1 has a function that is uncertain. V lost 4 bases to trimming and J lost 3 bases; unmatched junction nucleotides: 6. The CDR3 runs 16 residues.

The chain couples TRBV28 to TRBJ1-2, with 7 bases that match TRBD1. The CDR3 totals 15 residues. Germline CDR1 MDHEN, CDR2 SYDVKM. V lost 1 base and J lost 5; bases outside the gene matches: 7. DNA of the CDR3: TGTGCCAGCAGTTTATCCCAGGGGGTTCCATATGGCTACACCTTC. The encoded protein is CASSLSQGVPYGYTF.

This chain joins TRBV2 and TRBJ2-7; TRBD1 agrees at 10 bases. The CDR3 length is 15 residues. CDR1 and CDR2 from the germline V gene are SNHLY and FYNNEI. The V gene end was trimmed by 5 bases and the J gene end by 6 bases; junction bases not matched to a gene: 10. CDR3 DNA: TGTGCCAGCAGTCCTGACAGGGGGCAAGGACGCGAGCAGTACTTC. Its translation: CASSPDRGQGREQYF.